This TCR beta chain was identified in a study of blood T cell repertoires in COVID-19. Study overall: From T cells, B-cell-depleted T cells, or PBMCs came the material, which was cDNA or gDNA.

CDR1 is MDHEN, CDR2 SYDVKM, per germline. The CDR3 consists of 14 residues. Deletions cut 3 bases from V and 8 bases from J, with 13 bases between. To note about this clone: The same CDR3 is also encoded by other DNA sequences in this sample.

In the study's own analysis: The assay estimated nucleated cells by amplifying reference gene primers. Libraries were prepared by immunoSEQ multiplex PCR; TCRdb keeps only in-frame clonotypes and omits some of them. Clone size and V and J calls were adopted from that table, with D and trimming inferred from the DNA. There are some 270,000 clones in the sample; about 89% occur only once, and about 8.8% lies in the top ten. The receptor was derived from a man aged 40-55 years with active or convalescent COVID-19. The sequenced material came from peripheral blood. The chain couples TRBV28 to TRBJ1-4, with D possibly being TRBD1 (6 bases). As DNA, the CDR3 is TGTGCCAGCAGTTTCAGGGGTCGCCCGGAAAAACTGTTTTTT. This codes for CASSFRGRPEKLFF.